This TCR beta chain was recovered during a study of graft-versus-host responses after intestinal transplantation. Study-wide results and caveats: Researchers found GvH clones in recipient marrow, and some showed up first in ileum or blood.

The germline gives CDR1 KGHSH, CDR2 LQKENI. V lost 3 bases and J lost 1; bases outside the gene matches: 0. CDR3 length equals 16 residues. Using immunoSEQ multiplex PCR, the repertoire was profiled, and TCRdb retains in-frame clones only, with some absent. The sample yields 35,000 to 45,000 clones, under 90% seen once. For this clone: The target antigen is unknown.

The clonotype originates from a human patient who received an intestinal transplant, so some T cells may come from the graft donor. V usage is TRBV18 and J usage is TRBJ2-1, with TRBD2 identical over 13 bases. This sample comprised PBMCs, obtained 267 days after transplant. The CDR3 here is CASSPTSGGSYNEQFF. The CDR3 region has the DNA TGTGCCAGCTCACCGACTAGCGGGGGGTCCTACAATGAGCAGTTCTTC.